The 4 T cell receptor beta chains reported below all come from one sample, sequenced in a study of T cell repertoires in cytomegalovirus infection. TCRdb reprocessed the reads via MiXCR and lists one record per CDR3 protein. The sample includes approximately 140,000 distinct CDR3 sequences, under 8% of them seen just once. Sequences were obtained from PBMCs. These receptors were collected from a human donor in good health (CMV status not recorded). Some clones in this sample may be carry-over from other donors' samples.

This clonotype was found many times. V usage is TRBV7-6 and J usage is TRBJ2-2; the D is unclear. In germline, CDR1 is SGHVS, CDR2 FNYEAQ. Trimming took 0 bases from V and 3 from J, leaving 8 bases between them. CDR3 length: 15 amino acids. In DNA form, the CDR3 reads TGTGCCAGCAGCTTAGCGCGTGCCCACACCGGGGAGCTGTTTTTT. It translates to CASSLARAHTGELFF.

This clonotype was recorded many times. CDR3 bases: TGTGCCAGCAGCTTATTTGAAGGGGCGCAAGAGACCCAGTACTTC. Translation gives CASSLFEGAQETQYF. This chain uses TRBV7-9 with TRBJ2-5; possibly TRBD1 for D (5 bases). Trimming removed 2 bases at V and 2 bases at J, with 12 bases between. The CDR3 is 15 residues long. CDR1 is SEHNR, CDR2 FQNEAQ, per germline (reference sequence).

The chain has TRBV5-6 and TRBJ2-3, with D perhaps assigned TRBD1 or TRBD2 (5 bases each). Germline loops: CDR1 SGHDT, CDR2 YYEEEE. Trimming stripped 0 bases from V and 1 base from J, with 9 bases between. CDR3 length: 15 amino acids. The CDR3 here is CASSLGSGRTDTQYF. For the CDR3, the DNA is TGTGCCAGCAGCTTGGGTTCGGGGCGCACAGATACGCAGTATTTT.

At least ten counts were recorded for this clonotype. The chain links TRBV14 to TRBJ2-7, with unresolved D. This CDR3 spans 12 amino acids. CDR1 SGHDN and CDR2 FVKESK come from the germline V gene. V lost 8 bases and J lost 3, with 11 bases in between. In DNA form, the CDR3 reads TGTGCCAGCTCTGGTATAGGCTACGAGCAGTACTTC. It yields the protein CASSGIGYEQYF.